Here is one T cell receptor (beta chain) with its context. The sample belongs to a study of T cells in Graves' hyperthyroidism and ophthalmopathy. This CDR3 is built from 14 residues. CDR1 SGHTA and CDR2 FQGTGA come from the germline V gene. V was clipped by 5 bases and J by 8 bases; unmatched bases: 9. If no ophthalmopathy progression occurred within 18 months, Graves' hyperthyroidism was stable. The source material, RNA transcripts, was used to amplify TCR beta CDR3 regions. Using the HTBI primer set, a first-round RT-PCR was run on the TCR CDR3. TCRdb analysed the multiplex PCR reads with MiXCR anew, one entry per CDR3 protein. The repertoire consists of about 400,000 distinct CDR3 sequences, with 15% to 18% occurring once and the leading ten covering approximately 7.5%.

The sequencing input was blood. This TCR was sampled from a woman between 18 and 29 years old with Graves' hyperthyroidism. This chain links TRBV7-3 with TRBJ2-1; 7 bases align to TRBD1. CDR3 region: CASSPGQISDEQFF. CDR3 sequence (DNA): TGTGCCAGCAGCCCGGGACAGATATCCGATGAGCAGTTCTTC.